The 15 T cell receptor beta chains below come from one sample, sequenced in a study of breast tumors, draining lymph nodes, adjacent tissues. TCRdb fed the multiplex PCR reads into MiXCR, producing one record per CDR3 protein. The table includes tens of thousands of distinct CDR3 sequences, 40% to 45% detected once. Sequenced sample: breast tumor tissue. The receptors here all came from a female donor with breast cancer. Some clones in this sample may be carry-over from other donors' samples.

V is TRBV10-3 and J is TRBJ2-7, with 7 nucleotides matching TRBD2. The CDR3 length is 11 residues. The V gene's germline CDR1 is ENHRY and CDR2 SYGVKD. The junction had 3 bases not matched to a gene; V was cut back by 8 bases and J by 5 bases. The CDR3 nucleotides read TGTGCCATCCGGACTAGAGACGAGCAGTACTTC. This sequence encodes CAIRTRDEQYF.

This clonotype was picked up a small number of times. The chain employs TRBV12-3 or TRBV12-4 and TRBJ1-3; no clear D. V was pared by 2 bases and J by 0 bases, with 5 bases between. The CDR3 covers 14 residues. CDR3 sequence reads: CASSLSVSGNTIYF. DNA of the CDR3: TGTGCCAGCAGTTTATCAGTCTCTGGAAACACCATATATTTT.

V is TRBV6-1 and J is TRBJ2-7, with no clear D. With 2 bases removed from V and 5 bases from J, the gap between germline ends came to 19 bases. The CDR3 runs to 16 residues. CDR1 is MNHNS and CDR2 is SASEGT in the germline V gene. In DNA, the CDR3 is TGTGCCAGCAGTGAACATTGGACGACGCTGGAAAACGAGCAGTACTTC. Translation gives CASSEHWTTLENEQYF.

This clonotype showed up many times. This sequence joins TRBV2 and TRBJ1-2; no firm D call. This CDR3 comprises 11 residues. Germline values: CDR1 SNHLY, CDR2 FYNNEI. V was cut by 3 bases and J by 8 bases, with 7 bases left in between. CDR3 loop: CASSDVPGYTF. CDR3 coding DNA: TGTGCCAGCAGTGATGTCCCGGGCTACACCTTC. Combining the CDR3 with reference TRBV2 and TRBJ1-2 gives the whole variable domain EPEVTQTPSHQVTQMGQEVILRCVPISNHLYFYWYRQILGQKVEFLVSFYNNEISEKSEIFDDQFSVERPDGSNFTLKIRSTKLEDSAMYFCASSDVPGYTFGSGTRLTVV.

This clonotype has ten or more counts. The chain uses TRBV5-1 and TRBJ1-2, with D perhaps matching TRBD1 (6 bases). The CDR3 has 15 residues. Trimming left V 0 bases short and J 6 bases short, with 15 bases between. CDR1 is SGHRS, CDR2 YFSETQ, per germline. CDR3 protein: CASSLGTGRDDGYTF. CDR3 DNA: TGCGCCAGCAGCTTGGGCACAGGGAGGGATGATGGCTACACCTTC. Together with reference TRBV5-1 and TRBJ1-2, the CDR3 gives the full variable domain: KAGVTQTPRYLIKTRGQQVTLSCSPISGHRSVSWYQQTPGQGLQFLFEYFSETQRNKGNFPGRFSGRQFSNSRSEMNVSTLELGDSALYLCASSLGTGRDDGYTFGSGTRLTVV.

This clonotype showed up many times. The chain is built from TRBV24-1 and TRBJ2-1; TRBD2 might be the D (5 bases). The CDR3 covers 12 residues. Germline CDR1 reads KGHDR; CDR2 reads SFDVKD. V was cut by 6 bases and J by 7 bases, with 9 bases left in between. The CDR3, as DNA: TGTGCCACCAGTCGGTGGGAGAATGAGCAGTTCTTC. This sequence encodes CATSRWENEQFF.

This clonotype was recorded at least ten times. V and J are TRBV10-3 and TRBJ1-2; weak D call: TRBD1 (5 bases). V was clipped by 10 bases and J by 6 bases, with 21 bases between them. The germline CDR1 and CDR2 sequences are ENHRY and SYGVKD. This CDR3 contains 14 residues. For the CDR3, the DNA is TGTGCCACCACGATCCGGGACGGGAGCGATGGCTACACCTTC. It yields the protein CATTIRDGSDGYTF.

This clonotype was seen once. This chain links TRBV9 with TRBJ1-1, with 11 bases that match TRBD1. This CDR3 spans 16 amino acids. Losses at the gene ends were 5 bases for V and 3 bases for J; bases not matched to a gene: 9. Germline V gene lookup returns CDR1 SGDLS and CDR2 YYNGEE. CDR3 sequence (DNA): TGTGCCAGCAGTTTAGGACAGGGGGCAAGGTACACTGAAGCTTTCTTT. Translation: CASSLGQGARYTEAFF.

This clonotype came up many times. The J gene is TRBJ1-6, the V gene TRBV20-1, with D possibly TRBD1 on 6 matching bases. Germline V lookup: CDR1 DFQATT, CDR2 SNEGSKA (reference sequence). This CDR3 region has 15 residues. V shed 1 base and J shed 13 bases, with 20 bases lying between them. The DNA for the CDR3 is TGCAGTGCTAGAGTAGGGGGGCAAAGTACTTCCCCCCTCCACTTT. Its translation is CSARVGGQSTSPLHF.

The chain is built from TRBV11-2 and TRBJ2-2, with 10 bases fitting TRBD2. CDR3 length: 16 amino acids. The germline CDR1 and CDR2 sequences are SGHAT and FQNNGV. V shed 5 bases and J 3 bases; nucleotides not matched to a gene: 6. CDR3 bases: TGTGCCAGCAGCCCAGGGACTAGCGAATACACCGGGGAGCTGTTTTTT. Translation gives CASSPGTSEYTGELFF. Full variable domain (remainder filled in from reference TRBV11-2 and TRBJ2-2): EAGVAQSPRYKIIEKRQSVAFWCNPISGHATLYWYQQILGQGPKLLIQFQNNGVVDDSQLPKDRFSAERLKGVDSTLKIQPAKLEDSAVYLCASSPGTSEYTGELFFGEGSRLTVL.

This clonotype was counted between two and nine times. The junction does not match germline at one end; this may be a read error. The chain couples TRBV28 to TRBJ1-4; D remains unclear. Germline V CDR1 and CDR2: MDHEN, SYDVKM. The CDR3 has 15 amino acids. CDR3 DNA: TGTGCCAGCAGTCCGGGGAGCTCAACAAATGAAAAACTGTTTTTT. Its translation: CASSPGSSTNEKLFF. Based on the CDR3 plus reference TRBV28 and TRBJ1-4, the full variable domain is DVKVTQSSRYLVKRTGEKVFLECVQDMDHENMFWYRQDPGLGLRLIYFSYDVKMKEKGDIPEGYSVSREKKERFSLILESASTNQTSMYLCASSPGSSTNEKLFFGSGTQLSVL.

Comments on this clonotype: Sequence at one end of the junction differs from germline and may be a read error. The rearrangement joins TRBV7-9 to TRBJ1-4; D not resolved. CDR1 is SEHNR, CDR2 FQNEAQ, per germline (reference sequence). This CDR3 contains 13 residues. This chain's CDR3 is CSSSLAVNEKLFF. The CDR3 coding sequence is TGTTCCAGCAGCTTAGCAGTTAATGAAAAACTGTTTTTT.

This clonotype showed up many times. The chain uses TRBV6-5 and TRBJ2-2; 14 bases fit TRBD2. The junction had 2 bases not matched to a gene; V was cut back by 5 bases and J by 6 bases. Germline V gene sequence: CDR1 MNHEY, CDR2 SVGAGI. This CDR3 is 15 amino acids long. CDR3 in amino acids: CASSRLAGGPGELFF. CDR3 bases: TGTGCCAGCAGTAGACTAGCGGGAGGGCCCGGGGAGCTGTTTTTT.

This clonotype has at least ten counts. CDR3 coding DNA: TGTGCCAGCAGTTCCGGACAGATTTACGGCTACACCTTC. It codes for CASSSGQIYGYTF. The chain couples TRBV2 to TRBJ1-2, with D perhaps TRBD1 (6 bases). From germline, CDR1 is SNHLY and CDR2 FYNNEI. The CDR3 has 13 amino acids. Trimming removed 5 bases from V and 8 bases from J, with 15 bases in between. Full variable domain (outside the CDR3, taken from reference TRBV2 and TRBJ1-2): EPEVTQTPSHQVTQMGQEVILRCVPISNHLYFYWYRQILGQKVEFLVSFYNNEISEKSEIFDDQFSVERPDGSNFTLKIRSTKLEDSAMYFCASSSGQIYGYTFGSGTRLTVV.

This clonotype was observed many times. V gene TRBV15 combines with J gene TRBJ2-7; D unresolved. Germline V CDR1 and CDR2: LNHNV, YYDKDF (reference sequence). The V gene lost 5 bases and the J gene lost 6 bases, with 17 bases spanning the gap. This CDR3 contains 14 residues. CDR3 protein: CATSGKVSSREQYF. CDR3 coding DNA: TGTGCCACCAGCGGGAAAGTCTCTTCGCGCGAGCAGTACTTC. Based on the CDR3 plus reference TRBV15 and TRBJ2-7, the full variable domain is DAMVIQNPRYQVTQFGKPVTLSCSQTLNHNVMYWYQQKSSQAPKLLFHYYDKDFNNEADTPDNFQSRRPNTSFCFLDIRSPGLGDTAMYLCATSGKVSSREQYFGPGTRLTVT.